A selection of T cell receptor beta chains follows, all from one sample in a study of regulatory T cells in long-lasting Graves disease. TCRdb fed the multiplex PCR reads into MiXCR, producing one record per CDR3 protein. The sample gives around 360,000 distinct CDR3 sequences, around 15% of which show up once; 20% is in the top ten. This sample was shared with a second study, whose subject was T cells in Graves' hyperthyroidism and ophthalmopathy.

The sequencing used peripheral blood mononuclear cells (PBMCs), collected at new diagnosis, from a patient treated with antithyroid drugs. Receptors were obtained from a woman under 30 with Graves disease. Each CDR3 is given with its conserved first and last residue. D genes are given only for firm matches. Size is stated for part of the rows, as once, few or many counts, or as a class when the clone is expanded.

J,D,size,V,CDR3,DNA
TRBJ1-5,NA,few,TRBV6-1,CASIVLRGGQPQHF,TGTGCCAGCATCGTTTTGAGGGGAGGTCAACCCCAGCATTTT
TRBJ1-2,TRBD1,many,TRBV6-1,CASSEGTGYGYTF,TGTGCCAGCAGTGAGGGGACAGGGTATGGCTACACCTTC
TRBJ2-5,NA,NA,TRBV11-2,CASSFYICSAPLAEIQETQYF,NA
TRBJ2-1,NA,many,TRBV4-2,CASSQDRRTNEQFF,TGTGCCAGCAGCCAAGATAGACGGACCAATGAGCAGTTCTTC
TRBJ2-5,TRBD1,many,TRBV11-2,CASTPGTGLIETQYF,TGTGCCAGCACCCCCGGGACAGGGTTGATAGAGACCCAGTACTTC
TRBJ2-1,NA,many,TRBV20-1,CSARDGWGRAYNEQFF,TGCAGTGCTAGAGATGGTTGGGGCAGGGCCTACAATGAGCAGTTCTTC
TRBJ2-7,TRBD1,many,TRBV12-3/TRBV12-4,CASSLTRTGDTYEQYF,TGTGCCAGCAGTCTTACACGGACAGGGGATACCTACGAGCAGTACTTC
TRBJ1-6,TRBD1,NA,TRBV6-1,CASNQPGQANRRRSYNSPLHF,TGTGCCAGCAACCAGCCGGGACAGGCCAACCGTCGGCGCTCCTATAATTCACCCCTCCACTTT
TRBJ2-1,TRBD2,NA,TRBV6-5,CASSYKGLDNEQFF,TGTGCCAGCAGTTATAAGGGACTAGACAATGAGCAGTTCTTC
TRBJ2-7,TRBD2,few,TRBV5-4,CASSFAGGYEQYF,TGTGCCAGCAGCTTCGCGGGGGGGTACGAGCAGTACTTC
TRBJ2-7,NA,NA,TRBV9,CASSVEGRNYEQYF,TGTGCCAGCAGCGTAGAGGGCAGAAACTACGAGCAGTACTTC
TRBJ1-1,TRBD1,NA,TRBV7-3,CASSLGQVNTVAFF,TGTGCCAGCAGCTTAGGACAGGTGAACACTGTAGCTTTCTTT
TRBJ1-1,TRBD1,many,TRBV20-1,CSADRGQATEAFF,TGCAGTGCCGACAGGGGGCAGGCCACTGAAGCTTTCTTT
TRBJ1-2,NA,few,TRBV4-1,CASSLNRDKRYGYTF,TGCGCCAGCAGCCTGAACCGGGACAAGCGCTATGGCTACACCTTC
TRBJ2-2,NA,many,TRBV5-1,CASSPRAANTGELFF,TGCGCCAGCAGCCCCAGGGCGGCGAACACCGGGGAGCTGTTTTTT
TRBJ2-7,TRBD2,many,TRBV4-1,CASSQGLAGPYEQYF,TGCGCCAGCAGCCAAGGACTAGCGGGGCCCTACGAGCAGTACTTC
TRBJ1-1,TRBD1,many,TRBV28,CASSAPDRGWTEAFF,TGTGCCAGCAGTGCCCCGGACAGGGGTTGGACTGAAGCTTTCTTT
TRBJ2-2,TRBD1,NA,TRBV10-3,CAIRSGTGFGELFF,TGTGCCATCAGGTCCGGGACAGGGTTCGGGGAGCTGTTTTTT
TRBJ1-2,NA,few,TRBV12-3/TRBV12-4,CASSFGAGTGGYTF,TGTGCCAGCAGTTTCGGGGCGGGAACAGGTGGCTACACCTTC
TRBJ1-1,NA,NA,TRBV5-1,CASSLEGTNTEAFF,TGCGCCAGCAGCTTGGAGGGGACGAACACTGAAGCTTTCTTT
TRBJ2-2,TRBD2,many,TRBV7-3,CASSEQRGLSTGELFF,TGTGCCAGCAGCGAACAGCGGGGTTTGAGTACCGGGGAGCTGTTTTTT
TRBJ2-5,TRBD2,NA,TRBV12-3/TRBV12-4,CASSFGLFSGGQETQYF,TGTGCCAGCAGTTTTGGTCTTTTTTCGGGGGGCCAAGAGACCCAGTACTTC
TRBJ1-1,TRBD1,many,TRBV29-1,CSVGQSPNTEAFF,TGCAGCGTGGGACAGTCGCCGAACACTGAAGCTTTCTTT
TRBJ1-5,NA,NA,TRBV20-1,CSTLKGKAGLNQPQHF,TGCAGTACACTCAAGGGTAAGGCAGGGTTGAATCAGCCCCAGCATTTT
TRBJ2-3,TRBD2,NA,TRBV20-1,CSAPRGLAGDTDTQYF,TGCAGTGCTCCCCGAGGTCTAGCGGGAGACACAGATACGCAGTATTTT
TRBJ1-5,NA,many,TRBV30,CAWSDGGNQPQHF,TGTGCCTGGAGTGACGGAGGCAATCAGCCCCAGCATTTT
TRBJ2-1,TRBD2,many,TRBV7-9,CASSGDYFGEQFF,TGTGCCAGCAGCGGGGACTACTTCGGTGAGCAGTTCTTC
TRBJ1-1,TRBD1,NA,TRBV19,CASSKGTGWNTEAFF,TGTGCCAGTAGTAAGGGGACAGGGTGGAACACTGAAGCTTTCTTT
TRBJ1-1,NA,few,TRBV9,CASSVGQATEAFF,TGTGCCAGCAGCGTAGGGCAGGCGACTGAAGCTTTCTTT
TRBJ1-5,TRBD1,many,TRBV10-3,CAISEGDGDRARPQHF,TGTGCCATCAGTGAGGGGGATGGTGACAGGGCTCGACCCCAGCATTTT
TRBJ1-1,NA,many,TRBV28,CASSLSQGGTEAFF,TGTGCCAGCAGTTTATCACAGGGAGGTACTGAAGCTTTCTTT
TRBJ2-5,NA,many,TRBV28,CASSLGRGSSFQETQYF,TGTGCCAGCAGTTTAGGGAGGGGGTCAAGTTTCCAAGAGACCCAGTACTTC
TRBJ1-2,NA,NA,TRBV9,CASSVAQGGGGNYGYTF,TGTGCCAGCAGCGTAGCTCAAGGAGGAGGGGGTAACTATGGCTACACCTTC
TRBJ2-7,NA,NA,TRBV20-1,CSAGDGNYEQYF,TGCAGTGCTGGGGACGGAAACTACGAGCAGTACTTC
TRBJ1-1,NA,NA,TRBV19,CASSTWERGTEAFF,TGTGCCAGTAGTACCTGGGAGAGGGGAACTGAAGCTTTCTTT
TRBJ1-2,TRBD1,NA,TRBV15,CATSRDVGSGQGASYGYTF,TGTGCCACCAGCAGAGATGTAGGGAGTGGACAGGGGGCGAGTTATGGCTACACCTTC
TRBJ2-1,TRBD2,many,TRBV20-1,CSAPGTSGRVDYNEQFF,TGCAGTGCTCCCGGGACTAGCGGGAGGGTGGACTACAATGAGCAGTTCTTC
TRBJ1-5,NA,many,TRBV11-2,CASSLGQNQPQHF,TGTGCCAGCAGCTTAGGACAGAATCAGCCCCAGCATTTT
TRBJ2-1,TRBD2,few,TRBV6-2/TRBV6-3,CASSGTRKLYNEQFF,TGTGCCAGCAGTGGGACTAGAAAATTATACAATGAGCAGTTCTTC
TRBJ2-3,TRBD1,few,TRBV7-3,CASSSTRQGSGDTQYF,TGTGCCAGCAGCTCAACCCGACAGGGGTCAGGGGATACGCAGTATTTT
TRBJ2-7,NA,few,TRBV3-1,CASSHSSSSDEQYF,TGTGCCAGCAGCCATTCGTCCAGTTCCGACGAGCAGTACTTC
TRBJ1-1,NA,many,TRBV20-1,CSASRGPQNTEAFF,TGCAGTGCTAGTAGGGGACCCCAGAACACTGAAGCTTTCTTT
TRBJ2-1,NA,many,TRBV28,CATLTVFGRGPSYNEQFF,TGTGCCACCCTCACGGTCTTCGGCAGGGGACCCTCCTACAATGAGCAGTTCTTC